The 30 T cell receptor beta chains below were found in one sample sequenced in a study of T-cell reconstitution after alpha-beta-depleted transplantation in children. The TCRbeta library incorporated unique molecular identifiers. TCRdb ran MiXCR on the PCR reads and lists one entry per CDR3 protein. Among more than 500,000 distinct CDR3 sequences listed, around 10% were seen once. The sample in question was PBMCs, mostly from graft donor cells, obtained 180 days after TCRalphabeta/CD19-depleted stem cell transplant. These receptors all come from a female patient aged 2-10 years who had a stem cell transplant for aplastic anemia, so the T cells may come from the graft donor.

The rearrangement uses TRBV21-1 and TRBJ2-7; TRBD1, as called in the table, went unchecked against the DNA. TRBV21-1 has pseudogene status. The CDR3 totals 19 residues. The chain's CDR3 is CASIKGGFSGGLSSYEQYF. The CDR3 DNA follows: TGTGCCAGCATCAAAGGGGGATTTTCGGGCGGCTTGAGCTCCTACGAGCAGTACTTC.

This rearrangement joins TRBV9 to TRBJ1-1; D is possibly TRBD1 (6 bases). The V gene's germline CDR1 is SGDLS and CDR2 YYNGEE. Between the trimmed V and J ends, which lost 0 bases and 9 bases, there was a span of 9 bases. This CDR3 has 12 amino acids. In DNA form, the CDR3 reads TGTGCCAGCAGCGTAGAGACAGGTAAAGCTTTCTTT. This encodes CASSVETGKAFF. The complete variable domain, with remaining parts taken from reference TRBV9 and TRBJ1-1, reads DSGVTQTPKHLITATGQRVTLRCSPRSGDLSVYWYQQSLDQGLQFLIQYYNGEERAKGNILERFSAQQFPDLHSELNLSSLELGDSALYFCASSVETGKAFFGQGTRLTVV.

The J gene is TRBJ2-7, the V gene TRBV20-1; tentatively, D is TRBD2 (6 bases). The CDR3 runs to 14 residues. The V gene lost 3 bases and the J gene lost 4 bases, with 16 bases spanning the gap. Per germline, CDR1 DFQATT and CDR2 SNEGSKA (reference sequence). The CDR3, as DNA: TGCAGTGCTAGTAGACTAGTCCCAACTTACGAGCAGTACGTC. It encodes CSASRLVPTYEQYV.

The chain is built from TRBV20-1 and TRBJ2-7; D not resolved. CDR3 length: 11 amino acids. Looked up from germline, CDR1 is DFQATT and CDR2 is SNEGSKA (reference sequence). V lost 1 base and J lost 4, with 5 bases in between. This CDR3 is CSARGGYEQYV. DNA of the CDR3: TGCAGTGCTAGAGGAGGTTACGAGCAGTACGTC.

This clonotype was counted only a few times. The chain uses TRBV9 and TRBJ2-7; 10 bases line up with TRBD1. CDR3 length: 16 amino acids. V gave up 4 bases and J gave up 4 bases; unmatched junction bases: 11. Per the germline V gene, CDR1 is SGDLS and CDR2 is YYNGEE. The CDR3 nucleotides are TGTGCCAGCAGCTTAACCGGGACAGGGGCCGCTTACGAGCAGTACTTC. Its protein is CASSLTGTGAAYEQYF.

This clonotype was seen repeatedly, ten times or more. The chain is built from TRBV10-3 and TRBJ2-1, with D unresolved. CDR3 length: 12 residues. Looked up from germline, CDR1 is ENHRY and CDR2 is SYGVKD. Trimming shortened V by 3 bases and J by 8 bases, and 8 bases separated the two germline ends. The CDR3 spells CAISDGWDEQFF. In DNA form, the CDR3 reads TGTGCCATCAGTGATGGTTGGGATGAGCAGTTCTTC.

This chain links TRBV6-2 or TRBV6-3 with TRBJ2-7; D ambiguous. The CDR3 covers 12 residues. The germline gives CDR1 MNHEY, CDR2 SVGEGT. Trimming shortened V by 4 bases and J by 5 bases, and 9 bases separated the two germline ends. The CDR3 region has the DNA TGTGCCAGCAGTTCCCCCTGGGACGAGCAGTACTTC. Residues: CASSSPWDEQYF.

This clonotype was detected only a few times. The chain uses TRBV5-1 and TRBJ2-7; possible D gene TRBD2, 6 bases. V was clipped by 4 bases and J by 12 bases, with 20 bases between them. CDR3 length: 13 residues. Germline CDR1 and CDR2: SGHRS and YFSETQ. The DNA of the CDR3 is TGCGCCAGCAGCGACCTCGGCAGGTTGGAGGGGTACTTC. Amino acids: CASSDLGRLEGYF.

Many counts were recorded for this clonotype. The gene calls are TRBV28 and TRBJ2-7, with 7 nucleotides matching TRBD1. The trim removed 7 bases at V and 3 bases at J, leaving 6 bases unmatched. The length of the CDR3 is 13 residues. Per the germline V gene, CDR1 is MDHEN and CDR2 is SYDVKM. The CDR3 DNA sequence: TGTGCCAGCATCCCACAGGGGTTCTACGAGCAGTACTTC. This encodes CASIPQGFYEQYF.

This clonotype was seen a handful of times. CDR3 sequence (DNA): TGTGCCAGCAGCCAATTACTAACGACCAGATATGAGCAGTTCTTC. It is translated as CASSQLLTTRYEQFF. The chain links TRBV7-9 to TRBJ2-1; D is undetermined. This CDR3 has 15 residues. V was shortened by 5 bases and J by 8 bases, with 19 bases between the two germline ends. Germline CDR1 is SEHNR and CDR2 is FQNEAQ (reference sequence).

The chain has TRBV27 and TRBJ1-1; 8 positions match TRBD1. CDR1 is MNHEY and CDR2 is SMNVEV in the germline V gene (reference sequence). The length of the CDR3 is 14 residues. Trimming cost V 6 bases and J 6 bases; bases outside gene matches: 9. DNA of the CDR3: TGTGCCAGCAGGAAGGGACAGGCAGGGCCTGAAGCTTTCTTT. Amino acid sequence: CASRKGQAGPEAFF.

This chain joins TRBV7-2 and TRBJ1-1, with a tentative D call TRBD1 (5 bases). V dropped 5 bases and J dropped 1 base, with 14 bases sitting between them. Germline CDR1 reads SGHTA; CDR2 reads FQGNSA. CDR3 length equals 15 residues. DNA of the CDR3: TGTGCCAGCAGCGTGACCCTGACAGCGAACACTGAAGCTTTCTTT. Protein sequence: CASSVTLTANTEAFF. The variable domain in full, completed from reference TRBV7-2 and TRBJ1-1, reads GAGVSQSPSNKVTEKGKDVELRCDPISGHTALYWYRQSLGQGLEFLIYFQGNSAPDKSGLPSDRFSAERTGGSVSTLTIQRTQQEDSAVYLCASSVTLTANTEAFFGQGTRLTVV.

This clonotype was recorded at least ten times. The chain is built from TRBV5-4 and TRBJ2-1; 12 bases map to TRBD2. Germline CDR1 SGHNT, CDR2 YYREEE (reference sequence). CDR3 length: 15 residues. Trimming took 9 bases from V and 8 from J; bases not matched to a gene: 12. This chain's CDR3 is CAISKTSGSFYEQFF. The CDR3 DNA follows: TGTGCCATCTCGAAGACTAGCGGGAGTTTCTATGAGCAGTTCTTC.

The sample holds many counts of this clonotype. CDR3 DNA sequence: TGCAGTGCTAGCGGGGGGACTAGCGGGATCCTTCTGAACACCGGGGAGCTGTTTTTT. Translated, it gives CSASGGTSGILLNTGELFF. The J gene is TRBJ2-2, the V gene TRBV20-1, with 13 bases lining up with TRBD2. The V gene's germline CDR1 is DFQATT and CDR2 SNEGSKA (reference sequence). This CDR3 spans 19 amino acids. J was trimmed by 1 base and V by 3 bases; bases with no gene match: 11.

This clonotype showed up many times. The J gene is TRBJ2-2, the V gene TRBV5-1, with D possibly TRBD2 on 6 matching bases. The CDR3 totals 15 residues. V was pared by 0 bases and J by 7 bases, with 13 bases between. Germline V CDR1 and CDR2: SGHRS, YFSETQ. CDR3 sequence: CASSLDGSIGGELFF. The CDR3 DNA is TGCGCCAGCAGCTTGGACGGGAGTATAGGCGGGGAGCTGTTTTTT.

This clonotype turned up a few times. V gene TRBV6-5 combines with J gene TRBJ2-7; perhaps D is TRBD1 or TRBD2 (7 bases each). Germline assignment: CDR1 MNHEY and CDR2 SVGAGI. The CDR3 totals 16 residues. Trimming cost V 2 bases and J 2 bases, with 16 bases left between them. CDR3 sequence reads: CASSYQPTGRAYEQYF. CDR3 DNA: TGTGCCAGCAGTTACCAACCGACAGGGAGGGCCTACGAGCAGTACTTC.

This clonotype has a handful of counts. The V call is TRBV28, the J call TRBJ2-7; D gene unclear. Deletions cut 1 base from V and 10 bases from J, with 20 bases between. CDR3 size: 15 residues. CDR1 and CDR2 (germline): MDHEN, SYDVKM. For the CDR3, the DNA is TGTGCCAGCAGTTTATCGGACGTGCCATCGCCGGACCAGTACGTC. This encodes CASSLSDVPSPDQYV.

This clonotype was recorded a few times. The chain combines TRBV15 with TRBJ2-3; the D call may be TRBD1 or TRBD2 (5 bases each). CDR1 and CDR2 (germline): LNHNV, YYDKDF (reference sequence). V was trimmed by 1 base and J by 2 bases, leaving 16 bases between them. CDR3 length: 17 amino acids. The CDR3 bases are TGTGCCACCAGCAGAGTCTATACCCAGGGACCCACAGATACGCAGTATTTT. Its translation: CATSRVYTQGPTDTQYF.

The chain has TRBV15 and TRBJ2-7, with a tentative D call TRBD2 (5 bases). Trimming removed 8 bases from V and 1 base from J, with 15 bases in between. This CDR3 spans 14 amino acids. Germline V lookup: CDR1 LNHNV, CDR2 YYDKDF (reference sequence). The CDR3 region is CATSAPGKSYEQYV. CDR3 nucleotides: TGTGCCACCTCCGCCCCGGGAAAATCCTACGAGCAGTACGTC.

The chain employs TRBV5-1 and TRBJ2-2; TRBD1 agrees at 7 bases. The CDR3 length is 16 residues. CDR1 SGHRS and CDR2 YFSETQ come from the germline V gene. The V segment lost 2 bases and the J segment 1 base; nucleotides outside the gene matches: 5. The CDR3 DNA reads as TGCGCCAGCAGCTTCCAACAGGGGAGGAACACCGGGGAGCTGTTTTTT. The encoded protein is CASSFQQGRNTGELFF.

The genes are TRBV3-1 and TRBJ2-2; 7 nucleotides agree with TRBD2. Germline CDR1 reads LGHDT; CDR2 reads YNNKEL (reference sequence). After removal of 2 bases from V and 5 bases from J, the junction contained 5 bases not matched to a gene. The CDR3 covers 15 residues. The CDR3, as DNA: TGTGCCAGCAGCCAAAGGCGGGAGAGTACCGGGGAGCTGTTTTTT. Protein: CASSQRRESTGELFF.

The V and J genes are TRBV12-3 or TRBV12-4 and TRBJ2-7; perhaps TRBD2 as D (6 bases). V lost 6 bases and J 3 bases, leaving 18 bases between the germline ends. The CDR3 contains 15 residues. The CDR3 DNA follows: TGTGCCAGCAGCGTCCCGGGGGTCGAGGTCTACGAGCAGTACTTC. This codes for CASSVPGVEVYEQYF.

The chain has TRBV27 and TRBJ2-7; 11 bases map to TRBD2. From germline, CDR1 is MNHEY and CDR2 SMNVEV (reference sequence). The trim removed 5 bases at V and 4 bases at J, leaving 7 bases unmatched. The CDR3 sequence is 15 residues long. CDR3 nucleotide sequence: TGTGCCAGCAGTGACGGGACTAGCGGAGGATACGAGCAGTACTTC. It translates to CASSDGTSGGYEQYF.

This rearrangement joins TRBV4-1 to TRBJ1-4, with D possibly TRBD1 on 6 matching bases. The CDR3 has 17 residues. Deletions cut 0 bases from V and 5 bases from J, with 16 bases between. Germline V gene data show CDR1 as MGHRA and CDR2 as YSYEKL. The CDR3 reads CASSQEGLEGENEKLFF. Written as DNA, the CDR3 is TGCGCCAGCAGCCAAGAAGGGTTGGAGGGGGAGAATGAAAAACTGTTTTTT.

This clonotype was seen only a few times. The rearrangement links TRBV7-7 to TRBJ2-3, with 8 bases lining up with TRBD2. The CDR3 sequence is 18 residues long. In germline, CDR1 is SSHAT, CDR2 FNYEAQ (reference sequence). Trimming took 1 base from V and 1 from J; bases not matched to a gene: 10. CDR3 amino acids: CASSLVGQREWGTDTQYF. The CDR3 DNA reads TGTGCCAGCAGCTTAGTGGGCCAGCGGGAGTGGGGCACAGATACGCAGTATTTT.

This clonotype appeared a few times. In nucleotides, the CDR3 is TGTGCCAGCCTAAGAAAGAACACCGGGGAGCTGTTTTTT. Translation gives CASLRKNTGELFF. This rearrangement joins TRBV12-3 or TRBV12-4 to TRBJ2-2; D is unclear. The CDR3 consists of 13 residues. V shed 8 bases and J shed 1 base, with 8 bases lying between them.

This clonotype was detected only a few times. The rearrangement links TRBV7-2 to TRBJ1-5; D might be TRBD1 (5 bases). V dropped 5 bases and J dropped 2 bases, with 10 bases sitting between them. This CDR3 region has 14 residues. Germline CDR1 and CDR2: SGHTA and FQGNSA. The chain's CDR3 is CASSTAGRNQPQHF. The CDR3 nucleotides read TGTGCCAGCAGCACCGCGGGGCGCAATCAGCCCCAGCATTTT.

This clonotype was picked up a small number of times. The chain employs TRBV4-3 and TRBJ2-1, with D possibly matching TRBD1 (6 bases). Germline-derived CDR1 and CDR2 are LGHNA and YSLEER. CDR3 length: 13 amino acids. V lost 0 bases and J lost 8, with 8 bases in between. CDR3 sequence (DNA): TGCGCCAGCAGCCAAGAACAGGGAGATGAGCAGTTCTTC. Amino acid sequence: CASSQEQGDEQFF.

The chain is built from TRBV25-1 and TRBJ2-1; 12 bases line up with TRBD2. This CDR3 contains 14 residues. V shed 2 bases, J shed 13 bases, and the junction held 6 bases outside the gene matches. Germline V CDR1 and CDR2: MGHDK, SYGVNS. The CDR3 DNA is TGTGCCAGCAGTGAAGTCGGACTAGCGGGACCCCAGTTCTTC. It is translated as CASSEVGLAGPQFF.

The sample holds many counts of this clonotype. The chain couples TRBV4-3 to TRBJ2-1; 8 bases map to TRBD2. The CDR3 is 19 amino acids. The germline CDR1 and CDR2 sequences are LGHNA and YSLEER. V lost 0 bases, J lost 0 bases, and 10 bases stayed unmatched. This CDR3 reads CASSQDLSHGRDSYNEQFF. The CDR3 nucleotides are TGCGCCAGCAGCCAAGATCTGAGCCACGGGAGGGACTCCTACAATGAGCAGTTCTTC.